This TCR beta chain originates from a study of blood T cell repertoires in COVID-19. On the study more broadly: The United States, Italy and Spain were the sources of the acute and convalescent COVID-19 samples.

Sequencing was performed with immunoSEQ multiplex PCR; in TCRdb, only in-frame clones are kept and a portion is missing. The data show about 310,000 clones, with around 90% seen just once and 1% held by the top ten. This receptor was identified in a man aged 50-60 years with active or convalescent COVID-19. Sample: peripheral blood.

The CDR3 DNA follows: TGTGCCAGCAGCAAACCCAAACGTCGCGGGGGGGCGTCCACAGATACGCAGTATTTT. This sequence encodes CASSKPKRRGGASTDTQYF. The chain links TRBV21-1 to TRBJ2-3; TRBD2, the D gene given by the table, was not confirmed from the DNA. TRBV21-1 is described as a pseudogene. The CDR3 loop spans 19 amino acids.